The 8 T cell receptor beta chains given below trace back to one sample, sequenced in a study of cytomegalovirus exposure and HLA in healthy donors. Researchers ran the PCR with 60 Vbeta and 13 Jbeta primers. Profiled with immunoSEQ multiplex PCR; TCRdb holds only in-frame clones, not every one. The sample carries about 150,000 clones, 65% to 80% recorded once. The sample taken for sequencing was PBMCs. Receptors originate from a man aged 35 to 55 in good health and CMV-seropositive.

The J gene is TRBJ1-1, the V gene TRBV5-4; 7 bases fit TRBD1. V lost 4 bases to trimming and J lost 8 bases; unmatched junction nucleotides: 5. This CDR3 spans 12 amino acids. From germline, CDR1 is SGHNT and CDR2 YYREEE (reference sequence). CDR3 amino acids: CASSRDSYEAFF. The CDR3 DNA sequence: TGTGCCAGCAGCCGGGACAGCTACGAAGCTTTCTTT.

The genes are TRBV28 and TRBJ2-5, with D perhaps TRBD2 (6 bases). Germline V gene data show CDR1 as MDHEN and CDR2 as SYDVKM. The CDR3 length is 15 residues. Between the trimmed V and J ends, which lost 6 bases and 4 bases, there was a span of 18 bases. CDR3 region: CASSPYGRKGETQYF. In nucleotides, the CDR3 is TGTGCCAGCAGCCCTTACGGGAGAAAAGGAGAGACCCAGTACTTC.

This clone was counted a few times. This CDR3 reads CASSQELYNEQFF. The CDR3 coding sequence is TGCGCCAGCAGCCAAGAACTCTACAATGAGCAGTTCTTC. The chain employs TRBV4-3 and TRBJ2-1; D is ambiguous. Deletions cut 0 bases from V and 3 bases from J, with 3 bases between. CDR1 is LGHNA, CDR2 YSLEER, per germline. This CDR3 region has 13 residues.

The rearrangement uses TRBV11-2 and TRBJ2-1; 13 nucleotides line up with TRBD2. The CDR3 is made up of 18 amino acids. Germline loops: CDR1 SGHAT, CDR2 FQNNGV. The V segment lost 4 bases and the J segment 6 bases; nucleotides outside the gene matches: 12. In DNA form, the CDR3 reads TGTGCCAGCAGCTCTATCGATTGGACTAGCGGGAGTCTCAATGAGCAGTTCTTC. Protein product: CASSSIDWTSGSLNEQFF.

The gene calls are TRBV10-3 and TRBJ2-7; 7 nucleotides agree with TRBD2. Germline V lookup: CDR1 ENHRY, CDR2 SYGVKD. The CDR3 length is 14 residues. The V and J ends lost 6 bases and 1 base, in that order; junction bases with no gene match: 6. CDR3 in amino acids: CAIRQSGGSYEQYF. Here the CDR3 DNA reads TGTGCCATCAGGCAGTCGGGAGGTTCCTACGAGCAGTACTTC.

The genes are TRBV5-4 and TRBJ2-1; 9 nucleotides agree with TRBD1. Germline assignment: CDR1 SGHNT and CDR2 YYREEE (reference sequence). Trimming at V came to 2 bases and at J to 4 bases, leaving 4 bases not matched to a gene. This CDR3 has 15 amino acids. CDR3 protein: CASSFRDRVYNEQFF. For the CDR3, the DNA is TGTGCCAGCAGCTTCCGGGACAGGGTGTACAATGAGCAGTTCTTC.

This clone was recorded only once. The V and J genes are TRBV11-2 and TRBJ2-2; TRBD1 matches 9 bases. After removal of 5 bases from V and 3 bases from J, the junction contained 7 bases not matched to a gene. CDR3 length: 16 amino acids. Germline lookup yields CDR1 SGHAT and CDR2 FQNNGV. The CDR3 loop reads CASSQRQGGYTGELFF. The CDR3, as DNA: TGTGCCAGCAGCCAACGACAGGGGGGGTACACCGGGGAGCTGTTTTTT.

The CDR3 reads CASKTGSQETQYF. In DNA, the CDR3 is TGTGCCAGCAAAACAGGGAGCCAAGAGACCCAGTACTTC. The chain recombines TRBV2 with TRBJ2-5; D might be TRBD1 (6 bases). CDR3 length: 13 amino acids. V lost 7 bases, J lost 1 base, and 10 bases lay in between. The germline V gene has CDR1 SNHLY and CDR2 FYNNEI.